These T cell receptor beta chains were read from a single sample in a study of blood T cell repertoires in COVID-19. TCRdb keeps only in-frame clones here, not all; method: immunoSEQ multiplex PCR. Of about 200,000 clones listed, approximately 80% were seen once; the top ten hold around 7.8%. What was sequenced was peripheral blood. The receptors were sampled from a woman older than 75 with COVID-19, enrolled during active disease. CDR3s leave out the opening cysteine and the closing phenylalanine or tryptophan. The order of the fields is CDR3 length, V gene, J gene, D gene, CDR3 protein. D genes are given only for firm matches.

>14|TRBV7-6|TRBJ2-1|NA
ASSLGQGSNAYEQF
>16|TRBV7-3|TRBJ2-3|NA
ASSLGRVSSRVTDTQY
>13|TRBV3-1/TRBV3-2|TRBJ1-3|TRBD1
ASSRKRGLGNTIY
>13|TRBV4-1|TRBJ2-3|NA
ASSQVGLSTDTQY
>12|TRBV20-1|TRBJ2-1|TRBD1
SASTMGQGYEQF
>11|TRBV7-8|TRBJ1-2|NA
ASRSGIHYGYT
>15|TRBV9|TRBJ2-1|TRBD2
ASSISGRGLVYNEQF
>13|TRBV5-1|TRBJ2-1|TRBD2
ASSTASGNYNEQF
>13|TRBV3-1/TRBV3-2|TRBJ1-6|TRBD1
ASSSPTGLNSPLH
>11|TRBV18|TRBJ2-7|NA
ASSAGQIYEQY
>12|TRBV2|TRBJ2-3|NA
ASSYLYSTDTQY